One sample yielded the 24 T cell receptor beta chains listed below, sequenced in a study of immune evolution from preneoplasia to lung adenocarcinoma. Clones were sequenced by immunoSEQ multiplex PCR, and TCRdb holds only the in-frame ones, with some missing. The table has around 3,700 clones, about four fifths seen once. Sequencing was performed on FFPE invasive lung adenocarcinoma tissue. These receptors were taken from a person aged 65-85 years with invasive lung adenocarcinoma.

This rearrangement joins TRBV5-4 to TRBJ2-7; 7 bases agree with TRBD1. This CDR3 has 14 residues. Looked up from germline, CDR1 is SGHNT and CDR2 is YYREEE (reference sequence). Losses at the gene ends were 0 bases for V and 5 bases for J; bases not matched to a gene: 5. CDR3 nucleotides: TGTGCCAGCAGCTTGGGACAGGGCAGAAACGAGCAGTACTTC. Its protein product is CASSLGQGRNEQYF. The variable domain in full, with the rest retrieved from reference TRBV5-4 and TRBJ2-7, is ETGVTQSPTHLIKTRGQQVTLRCSSQSGHNTVSWYQQALGQGPQFIFQYYREEENGRGNFPPRFSGLQFPNYSSELNVNALELDDSALYLCASSLGQGRNEQYFGPGTRLTVT.

This clone turned up a few times. Written as DNA, the CDR3 is TGTGCCAGCAGTTACCGGGGCGGGGGCACAGATACGCAGTATTTT. Protein sequence: CASSYRGGGTDTQYF. The chain has TRBV11-2 and TRBJ2-3, with D possibly matching TRBD2 (6 bases). This CDR3 contains 15 residues. V was pared by 6 bases and J by 1 base, with 14 bases between. The V gene's germline CDR1 is SGHAT and CDR2 FQNNGV.

The V call is TRBV30, the J call TRBJ2-7, with 10 bases matching TRBD2. The V segment lost 0 bases and the J segment 0 bases; nucleotides outside the gene matches: 8. Germline assignment: CDR1 GTSNPN and CDR2 SVGIG (reference sequence). The CDR3 sequence is 17 residues long. The CDR3 loop is CAWSVRLAGVYSYEQYF. The CDR3 DNA follows: TGTGCCTGGAGTGTAAGGCTAGCGGGAGTCTACTCCTACGAGCAGTACTTC.

This sequence joins TRBV21-1 and TRBJ1-2. TRBV21-1 is designated a pseudogene. There are 13 residues in the CDR3. CDR3 region: CASSKGRSYGYTF. The CDR3 DNA reads as TGTGCCAGCAGCAAAGGGAGATCCTATGGCTACACCTTC.

V and J are TRBV9 and TRBJ2-1; D remains ambiguous. The length of the CDR3 is 14 residues. Trimming stripped 0 bases from V and 6 bases from J, with 10 bases between. Germline V gene sequence: CDR1 SGDLS, CDR2 YYNGEE. The chain's CDR3 is CASSVGWAVNEQFF. The CDR3 nucleotides are TGTGCCAGCAGCGTAGGCTGGGCAGTCAATGAGCAGTTCTTC.

This rearrangement joins TRBV16 to TRBJ2-7; TRBD1 matches 9 bases. The CDR3 runs to 15 residues. With V trimmed by 2 bases and J by 4 bases, 6 bases remained unmatched. Germline-derived CDR1 and CDR2 are KGHSY and FQNENV. The CDR3 protein is CASSQGSQGAYEQYF. CDR3 in DNA: TGTGCCAGCAGCCAAGGTTCACAGGGGGCGTACGAGCAGTACTTC.

This sequence joins TRBV30 and TRBJ1-1, with D hard to call. Germline loops: CDR1 GTSNPN, CDR2 SVGIG (reference sequence). This CDR3 is 13 amino acids long. The V end lost 1 base, the J end lost 5 bases, and 11 bases lay between the germline ends. CDR3 in amino acids: CAWSGGGSTEAFF. The DNA for the CDR3 is TGTGCCTGGAGTGGCGGCGGGAGTACTGAAGCTTTCTTT.

This chain links TRBV6-5 with TRBJ2-5; D is possibly TRBD1 (6 bases). This CDR3 has 15 amino acids. The germline V gene encodes CDR1 MNHEY and CDR2 SVGAGI. V was shortened by 2 bases and J by 7 bases, with 17 bases between the two germline ends. CDR3 sequence: CASSYARTAEATQYF. CDR3 bases: TGTGCCAGCAGTTACGCCCGGACAGCCGAGGCGACCCAGTACTTC.

The V gene is TRBV5-1, the J gene TRBJ1-2; D remains unclear. CDR1 is SGHRS and CDR2 is YFSETQ in the germline V gene. The V end lost 5 bases, the J end lost 4 bases, and 12 bases lay between the germline ends. This CDR3 spans 13 amino acids. As DNA, the CDR3 is TGCGCCAGCAGAAGGTCAGAGCTCTATGGCTACACCTTC. As protein: CASRRSELYGYTF.

V usage is TRBV10-3 and J usage is TRBJ2-7; no clear D. Germline V gene data show CDR1 as ENHRY and CDR2 as SYGVKD. V was pared by 6 bases and J by 5 bases, with 17 bases between. The CDR3 spans 14 residues. The CDR3 bases are TGTGCCATCAGCCTTAAGCTAGTCACCCACGAGCAGTACTTC. Translated, it gives CAISLKLVTHEQYF.

This chain uses TRBV18 with TRBJ1-1, with D uncertain. CDR3 length equals 13 residues. The V gene lost 4 bases and the J gene lost 7 bases, with 13 bases spanning the gap. Per the germline V gene, CDR1 is KGHSH and CDR2 is LQKENI. The CDR3 spells CASSLNSGDEAFF. In DNA form, the CDR3 reads TGTGCCAGCTCACTAAACAGTGGCGATGAAGCTTTCTTT. Filled out from reference TRBV18 and TRBJ1-1, the complete variable domain reads NAGVMQNPRHLVRRRGQEARLRCSPMKGHSHVYWYRQLPEEGLKFMVYLQKENIIDESGMPKERFSAEFPKEGPSILRIQQVVRGDSAAYFCASSLNSGDEAFFGQGTRLTVV.

The gene calls are TRBV11-3 and TRBJ2-7; D not resolved. The V end lost 0 bases, the J end lost 3 bases, and 6 bases lay between the germline ends. Germline V lookup: CDR1 SGHNT, CDR2 YENEEA. The CDR3 is made up of 13 amino acids. The CDR3 region has the DNA TGTGCCAGCAGCTTAGAAAAGGGCTACGAGCAGTACTTC. This translates into CASSLEKGYEQYF.

The chain combines TRBV10-3 with TRBJ1-2, with TRBD1 matching 7 bases. V lost 4 bases, J lost 2 bases, and 7 bases stayed unmatched. The CDR3 contains 15 residues. CDR1 and CDR2 (germline): ENHRY, SYGVKD. The CDR3 nucleotides are TGTGCCATCAGTGTACCATCACAGGGGAACTATGGCTACACCTTC. It codes for CAISVPSQGNYGYTF.

The chain couples TRBV10-2 to TRBJ2-7; 10 bases align to TRBD2. J was trimmed by 4 bases and V by 6 bases; bases with no gene match: 6. This CDR3 is built from 14 residues. The germline V gene encodes CDR1 WSHSY and CDR2 SAAADI. CDR3 in amino acids: CASRPPSGRYEQYF. The CDR3 DNA follows: TGCGCCAGCAGGCCCCCTAGCGGGAGATACGAGCAGTACTTC.

The chain links TRBV30 to TRBJ2-3; D is possibly TRBD1 or TRBD2 (5 bases each). Trimming took 5 bases from V and 3 from J, leaving 12 bases between them. In germline, CDR1 is GTSNPN, CDR2 SVGIG (reference sequence). This CDR3 comprises 13 residues. The CDR3 sequence is CAWALRGTDTQYF. In DNA, the CDR3 is TGTGCCTGGGCCCTGAGGGGTACAGATACGCAGTATTTT.

This chain joins TRBV30 and TRBJ2-3; 15 bases map to TRBD2. CDR1 GTSNPN and CDR2 SVGIG come from the germline V gene (reference sequence). V trimming: 5 bases; J trimming: 9 bases; junction bases outside the gene matches: 9. The CDR3 loop spans 15 amino acids. The CDR3 region is CAWSPGLAGGNTQYF. The CDR3 bases are TGTGCCTGGTCGCCGGGACTAGCGGGAGGAAACACGCAGTATTTT.

V gene TRBV7-2 combines with J gene TRBJ2-5; perhaps TRBD2 as D (6 bases). The germline V and J ends were trimmed by 1 base and 4 bases, with 10 bases remaining between them. Germline CDR1 is SGHTA and CDR2 is FQGNSA. The CDR3 spans 14 residues. In DNA form, the CDR3 reads TGTGCCAGCAGCTTAGTCGGAGGGGCAGAGACCCAGTACTTC. Protein sequence: CASSLVGGAETQYF.

V usage is TRBV5-1 and J usage is TRBJ2-2, with D possibly being TRBD2 (5 bases). CDR1 SGHRS and CDR2 YFSETQ come from the germline V gene. The CDR3 consists of 17 residues. V lost 0 bases to trimming and J lost 2 bases, with 14 bases between them. The CDR3 loop is CASSLATGGQNTGELFF. For the CDR3, the DNA is TGCGCCAGCAGCTTGGCCACTGGCGGGCAAAACACCGGGGAGCTGTTTTTT. Combining the CDR3 with reference TRBV5-1 and TRBJ2-2 gives the whole variable domain KAGVTQTPRYLIKTRGQQVTLSCSPISGHRSVSWYQQTPGQGLQFLFEYFSETQRNKGNFPGRFSGRQFSNSRSEMNVSTLELGDSALYLCASSLATGGQNTGELFFGEGSRLTVL.

The V call is TRBV30, the J call TRBJ2-5; D is ambiguous. Per germline, CDR1 GTSNPN and CDR2 SVGIG (reference sequence). This CDR3 spans 14 amino acids. V was pared by 1 base and J by 5 bases, with 14 bases between. The CDR3 loop is CAWSGVGIGETQYF. CDR3 sequence (DNA): TGTGCCTGGAGTGGGGTTGGGATTGGGGAGACCCAGTACTTC.

The V gene is TRBV29-1, the J gene TRBJ1-1, with D maybe TRBD1 (6 bases). Germline V CDR1 and CDR2: SQVTM, ANQGSEA. Trimming took off 7 bases at V and 6 bases at J, with 12 bases between the two ends. The CDR3 has 11 residues. CDR3 coding DNA: TGCAGCGGCCAGGGGAGGGCTGAAGCTTTCTTT. Protein: CSGQGRAEAFF.

This clone was recorded once. The V and J genes are TRBV2 and TRBJ2-2, with a possible D match to TRBD1 (6 bases). CDR1 SNHLY and CDR2 FYNNEI come from the germline V gene. The ends were cut back, 7 bases at V and 4 bases at J, with 10 bases in the middle. The CDR3 length is 13 residues. CDR3 nucleotides: TGTGCCAGCATCCAGGGGAGCACCGGGGAGCTGTTTTTT. This encodes CASIQGSTGELFF.

The gene calls are TRBV2 and TRBJ2-5; 11 bases match TRBD2. Germline V gene lookup returns CDR1 SNHLY and CDR2 FYNNEI. V lost 8 bases to trimming and J lost 0 bases; unmatched junction nucleotides: 14. The CDR3 consists of 18 residues. The CDR3 spells CASAWETSGIPYQETQYF. The DNA for the CDR3 is TGTGCCAGCGCCTGGGAGACTAGCGGGATCCCCTACCAAGAGACCCAGTACTTC.

The chain is built from TRBV9 and TRBJ2-2; D not certain. Germline V gene lookup returns CDR1 SGDLS and CDR2 YYNGEE. V lost 0 bases, J lost 3 bases, and 6 bases lay in between. The CDR3 loop spans 14 amino acids. CDR3 protein: CASSVDPYTGELFF. The CDR3 DNA follows: TGTGCCAGCAGCGTAGACCCGTACACCGGGGAGCTGTTTTTT.

This chain uses TRBV9 with TRBJ2-7; D is uncertain. This CDR3 contains 14 residues. The V end was cut by 0 bases, the J end by 0 bases, with 7 bases between. Germline V lookup: CDR1 SGDLS, CDR2 YYNGEE. The DNA of the CDR3 is TGTGCCAGCAGCGTAGGTGTAGCCTCCTACGAGCAGTACTTC. The encoded protein is CASSVGVASYEQYF.